This TCR beta chain was sequenced in a study of CD8 T cells in Susac syndrome. With random hexamers, about 0.45 to 1 ug RNA was reverse transcribed. One entry per CDR3 protein, called by TCRdb with MiXCR from the immunoSEQ multiplex PCR reads. The table shows some 300,000 distinct CDR3 sequences, with approximately 91% occurring only once. This clonotype was obtained from a human donor with multiple sclerosis. Sequencing was done on a sample of CD8+ T cells from PBMCs.

The DNA for the CDR3 is TGTGCCAGCAGCCAACTCTCAGGGGCAGAGACCCAGTACTTC. Its protein product is CASSQLSGAETQYF. The rearrangement joins TRBV3-1 to TRBJ2-5; the D gene is possibly TRBD1 (6 bases). V lost 2 bases and J 4 bases, leaving 11 bases between the germline ends. The CDR3 length is 14 residues. The germline gives CDR1 LGHDT, CDR2 YNNKEL (reference sequence).